These 11 T cell receptor beta chains share one sample of origin, sequenced in a study of cytotoxic CD8 clonotypes in ibrutinib-treated CLL. The assay was immunoSEQ multiplex PCR, and TCRdb's table has in-frame clones only and misses some. The sample records some 160,000 clones, roughly 80% being singletons. This sample comprised PBMCs, obtained after 12 months of ibrutinib treatment. The source is a human donor with chronic lymphocytic leukemia.

The chain uses TRBV6-1 and TRBJ1-6; D unresolved. There are 14 residues in the CDR3. From germline, CDR1 is MNHNS and CDR2 SASEGT. The V end lost 0 bases, the J end lost 10 bases, and 10 bases lay between the germline ends. The CDR3 sequence is CASSEALAGSPLHF. The CDR3 DNA reads TGTGCCAGCAGTGAAGCGCTTGCTGGGTCACCCCTCCACTTT.

The rearrangement links TRBV28 to TRBJ2-7; 14 bases line up with TRBD2. Trimming took 3 bases from V and 6 from J; bases not matched to a gene: 4. From germline, CDR1 is MDHEN and CDR2 SYDVKM. The length of the CDR3 is 15 residues. CDR3 sequence (DNA): TGTGCCAGCAGTTTGACGACTAGCGGGAGGGTCGAGCAGTACTTC. Protein: CASSLTTSGRVEQYF.

This clone was observed once. The V call is TRBV5-6, the J call TRBJ2-6; D is undetermined. Germline CDR1 SGHDT, CDR2 YYEEEE. Deletions cut 5 bases from V and 4 bases from J, with 7 bases between. This CDR3 has 13 residues. This CDR3 is CASRATGANVLTF. The CDR3 DNA reads TGTGCCAGCAGGGCGACAGGGGCCAACGTCCTGACTTTC.

This clone was recorded only once. The gene calls are TRBV28 and TRBJ2-7; perhaps TRBD2 as D (5 bases). V was pared by 4 bases and J by 0 bases, with 10 bases between. Germline CDR1 and CDR2: MDHEN and SYDVKM. This CDR3 contains 14 residues. CDR3 DNA: TGTGCCAGCAGTTCCTTAGCGCGCTCCTACGAGCAGTACTTC. It translates to CASSSLARSYEQYF.

This rearrangement joins TRBV6-6 to TRBJ2-7; perhaps D is TRBD1 or TRBD2 (5 bases each). V was shortened by 5 bases and J by 2 bases, with 16 bases between the two germline ends. The CDR3 spans 15 residues. Looked up from germline, CDR1 is MNHNY and CDR2 is SVGAGI (reference sequence). The CDR3 spells CASSHPGRAPYEQYF. In DNA form, the CDR3 reads TGTGCCAGCAGTCATCCGGGACGGGCACCCTACGAGCAGTACTTC.

The chain has TRBV7-8 and TRBJ1-1; D is uncertain. The CDR3 contains 15 residues. With 1 base removed from V and 1 base from J, the gap between germline ends came to 10 bases. Germline values: CDR1 SGHVS, CDR2 FQNEAQ. The DNA of the CDR3 is TGTGCCAGCAGCTTAGATAACCGAAGGAACACTGAAGCTTTCTTT. Amino acid sequence: CASSLDNRRNTEAFF.

This clone was seen once. Written as DNA, the CDR3 is TGTGCCAGTAGTATAATCTGGACTAGCGGGGGCATTACCGCAGATACGCAGTATTTT. Translated: CASSIIWTSGGITADTQYF. The J gene is TRBJ2-3, the V gene TRBV19; 13 positions match TRBD2. The junction had 12 bases not matched to a gene; V was cut back by 2 bases and J by 4 bases. The length of the CDR3 is 19 residues. Germline V gene data show CDR1 as LNHDA and CDR2 as SQIVND (reference sequence).

The genes are TRBV28 and TRBJ2-1; 10 bases are a match to TRBD2. V was clipped by 6 bases and J by 7 bases; unmatched bases: 3. The CDR3 is 13 amino acids. Germline V gene sequence: CDR1 MDHEN, CDR2 SYDVKM. DNA of the CDR3: TGTGCCAGCAGGTCTAGCGGGAGTAATGAGCAGTTCTTC. Encoded protein: CASRSSGSNEQFF.

The chain carries TRBV19 and TRBJ2-1; D unresolved. Per germline, CDR1 LNHDA and CDR2 SQIVND (reference sequence). The CDR3 extends over 12 amino acids. Trimming left V 1 base short and J 8 bases short, with 6 bases between. CDR3 nucleotide sequence: TGTGCCAGTAGTATAGGGGTGTATGAGCAGTTCTTC. Its translation: CASSIGVYEQFF.

J is TRBJ1-4 and V is TRBV19; the D gene is possibly TRBD1 (5 bases). Germline-derived CDR1 and CDR2 are LNHDA and SQIVND (reference sequence). The CDR3 is 15 residues long. Trimming took off 3 bases at V and 8 bases at J, with 16 bases between the two ends. The CDR3 sequence: CASSIGSGVWEKLFF. The DNA of the CDR3 is TGTGCCAGTAGTATCGGGTCGGGGGTTTGGGAAAAACTGTTTTTT.

A single count supports this clone. Other DNA sequences from this sample encode an identical CDR3 as well. V and J are TRBV10-2 and TRBJ2-7, with D possibly being TRBD2 (6 bases). The CDR3 is 18 amino acids. V was shortened by 3 bases and J by 0 bases, with 21 bases between the two germline ends. The germline CDR1 and CDR2 sequences are WSHSY and SAAADI. As DNA, the CDR3 is TGCGCCAGCAGTGATTGGGCGGGGAAGAATCTCTTCTCCTACGAGCAGTACTTC. Amino acid sequence: CASSDWAGKNLFSYEQYF.